This is a list of T cell receptor beta chains from one sample in a study of blood T cell repertoires in COVID-19. Assay used: immunoSEQ multiplex PCR; TCRdb lists only in-frame clones, some missing. Altogether over 300,000 clones are present, more than 70% being singletons, with the ten largest covering around 1.5%. The sample comprised peripheral blood. Every receptor here comes from a woman in her forties or fifties with acute or convalescent COVID-19. CDR3s include the opening cysteine and the closing phenylalanine or tryptophan. A D gene is named only where the DNA matches it firmly. Some rows mark clone size as missing; the rest say once, few, many or name a class of expanded clone.

v_gene	d_gene	abundance	j_gene	CDR3nt	CDR3aa
TRBV18	.	.	TRBJ2-1	TGTGCCAGCTCCCTAGGGGTGGCACGGGATGAGCAGTTCTTC	CASSLGVARDEQFF
TRBV24-1	.	.	TRBJ2-3	TGTGCCACCAGTGATTTTAGGACTGGGGACACAGATACGCAGTATTTT	CATSDFRTGDTDTQYF
TRBV28	.	once	TRBJ2-1	TGTGCCAGCAGTTTGAGCGGGTCGTCATCCTACAATGAGCAGTTCTTC	CASSLSGSSSYNEQFF
TRBV11-3	.	.	TRBJ1-1	TGTGCCAGCAGCGGGGGGGATTTCACTGAAGCTTTCTTT	CASSGGDFTEAFF
TRBV5-1	.	few	TRBJ1-6	TGCGCCAGCAGCTCCACAGGGTCCGTGAGTTCACCCCTCCACTTT	CASSSTGSVSSPLHF
TRBV3-1/TRBV3-2	.	.	TRBJ2-7	TGTGCCAGCAGCCCTCGGAGCGACGAGCAGTACTTC	CASSPRSDEQYF
TRBV6-5	.	.	TRBJ1-6	TGTGCCAGCAGTTACGAGAGTGGAGGCGATTCACCCCTCCACTTT	CASSYESGGDSPLHF
TRBV7-9	TRBD1	.	TRBJ1-2	TGTGCCAGCAGCTTCACGGGACAGGGAGATGGCTACACCTTC	CASSFTGQGDGYTF
TRBV6-1	.	.	TRBJ1-5	TGTGCCAGCAGTGAGGGAGGTTCCTATCAGCCCCAGCATTTT	CASSEGGSYQPQHF
TRBV19	TRBD2	.	TRBJ2-4	TGTGCCAGTAGTATTGGGGCGGGAGGAGGGGACATTCAGTACTTC	CASSIGAGGGDIQYF
TRBV29-1	TRBD2	.	TRBJ2-1	TGCAGCGTTGTATTAGCGGGAGGGCAATATTGGAATGAGCAGTTCTTC	CSVVLAGGQYWNEQFF
TRBV11-2	.	.	TRBJ1-6	TGTGCCAGCAGCTTAGTTGTCGATTCACCCCTCCACTTT	CASSLVVDSPLHF
TRBV3-1/TRBV3-2	.	.	TRBJ2-2	TGTGCCAGCAGCCAAGGGAAGGTAGCGGCCCGCGGGGAGCTGTTTTTT	CASSQGKVAARGELFF
TRBV12-3/TRBV12-4	.	.	TRBJ1-1	TGTGCCAGCAGCCGGGACACTGAAGCTTTCTTT	CASSRDTEAFF
TRBV2	TRBD2	.	TRBJ2-1	TGTGCCAGCAGTGAAAGGAGCCCTAAGCGGGGTGAGCAGTTCTTC	CASSERSPKRGEQFF
TRBV5-1	TRBD2	.	TRBJ2-3	TGCGCCAGCAGCTTGGCCCCTGGACTAGCGGGCACAGATACGCAGTATTTT	CASSLAPGLAGTDTQYF
TRBV10-3	TRBD2	.	TRBJ2-5	TGTGCCATCAGAGGACTAGCGGGATCGGAGACCCAGTACTTC	CAIRGLAGSETQYF
TRBV5-4	TRBD1	.	TRBJ2-1	TGTGCCAGCAGCACCGGGACAGGGGTGTACTATGAGCAGTTCTTC	CASSTGTGVYYEQFF
TRBV18	TRBD2	.	TRBJ2-2	TGTGCCAGCTCACTGGGGACTATACGCACCGGGGAGCTGTTTTTT	CASSLGTIRTGELFF
TRBV19	TRBD1	once	TRBJ2-3	TGTGCCAGTAGGGGTTGGGACAGGGGGTCAGATACGCAGTATTTT	CASRGWDRGSDTQYF